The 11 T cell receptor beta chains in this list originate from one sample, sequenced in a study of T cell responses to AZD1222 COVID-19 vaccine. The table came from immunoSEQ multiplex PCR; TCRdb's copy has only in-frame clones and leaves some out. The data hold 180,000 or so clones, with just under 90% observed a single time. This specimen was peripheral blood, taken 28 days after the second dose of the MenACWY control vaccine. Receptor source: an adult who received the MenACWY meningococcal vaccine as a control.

CDR3 amino acids: CAWSVRKYEQYF. In nucleotides, the CDR3 is TGTGCCTGGAGTGTACGAAAGTACGAGCAGTACTTC. The chain employs TRBV30 and TRBJ2-7, with no clear D. CDR3 length: 12 amino acids. The germline V gene has CDR1 GTSNPN and CDR2 SVGIG (reference sequence). Trimming removed 0 bases from V and 4 bases from J, with 7 bases in between. Combining the CDR3 with reference TRBV30 and TRBJ2-7 gives the whole variable domain SQTIHQWPATLVQPVGSPLSLECTVEGTSNPNLYWYRQAAGRGLQLLFYSVGIGQISSEVPQNLSASRPQDRQFILSSKKLLLSDSGFYLCAWSVRKYEQYFGPGTRLTVT.

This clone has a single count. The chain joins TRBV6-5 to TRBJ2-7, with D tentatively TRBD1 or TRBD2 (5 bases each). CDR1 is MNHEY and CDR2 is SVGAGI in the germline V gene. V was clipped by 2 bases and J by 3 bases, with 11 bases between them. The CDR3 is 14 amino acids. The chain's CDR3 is CASSYRRGLYEQYF. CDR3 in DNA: TGTGCCAGCAGTTACAGACGGGGCCTCTACGAGCAGTACTTC.

This CDR3 is CAISGTGGDEKLFF. The CDR3 region has the DNA TGTGCCATCAGTGGGACAGGGGGTGACGAAAAACTGTTTTTT. The chain is built from TRBV10-3 and TRBJ1-4; 10 nucleotides line up with TRBD1. Germline V gene lookup returns CDR1 ENHRY and CDR2 SYGVKD. V trimming: 4 bases; J trimming: 8 bases; junction bases outside the gene matches: 4. The CDR3 length is 14 residues.

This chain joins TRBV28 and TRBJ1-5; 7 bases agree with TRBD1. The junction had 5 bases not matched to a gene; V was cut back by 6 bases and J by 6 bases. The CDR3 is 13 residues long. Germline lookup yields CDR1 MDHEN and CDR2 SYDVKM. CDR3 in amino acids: CASSNDRVQPQHF. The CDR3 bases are TGTGCCAGCAGCAACGACAGGGTTCAGCCCCAGCATTTT.

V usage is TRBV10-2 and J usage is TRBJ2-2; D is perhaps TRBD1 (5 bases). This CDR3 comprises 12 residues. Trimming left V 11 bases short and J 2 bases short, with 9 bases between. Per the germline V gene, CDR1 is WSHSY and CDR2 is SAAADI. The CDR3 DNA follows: TGCGCCTCGACAGAAAACACCGGGGAGCTGTTTTTT. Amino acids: CASTENTGELFF.

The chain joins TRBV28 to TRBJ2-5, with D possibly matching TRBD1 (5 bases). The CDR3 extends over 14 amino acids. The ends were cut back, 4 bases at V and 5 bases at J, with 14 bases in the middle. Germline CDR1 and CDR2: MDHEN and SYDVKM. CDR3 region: CASSSIQGYETQYF. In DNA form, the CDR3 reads TGTGCCAGCAGTTCCATTCAGGGTTATGAGACCCAGTACTTC.

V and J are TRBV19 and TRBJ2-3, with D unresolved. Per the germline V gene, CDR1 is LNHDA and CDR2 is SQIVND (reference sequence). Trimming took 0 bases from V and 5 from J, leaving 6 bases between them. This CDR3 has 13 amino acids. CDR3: CASSIDQIDTQYF. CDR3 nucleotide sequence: TGTGCCAGTAGTATAGATCAAATAGATACGCAGTATTTT.

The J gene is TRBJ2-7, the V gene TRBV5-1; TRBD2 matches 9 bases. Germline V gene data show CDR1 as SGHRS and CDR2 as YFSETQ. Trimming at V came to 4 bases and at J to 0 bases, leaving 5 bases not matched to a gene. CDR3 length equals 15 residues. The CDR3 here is CASSPPSGVSYEQYF. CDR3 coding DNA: TGCGCCAGCAGCCCCCCTAGCGGGGTCTCCTACGAGCAGTACTTC.

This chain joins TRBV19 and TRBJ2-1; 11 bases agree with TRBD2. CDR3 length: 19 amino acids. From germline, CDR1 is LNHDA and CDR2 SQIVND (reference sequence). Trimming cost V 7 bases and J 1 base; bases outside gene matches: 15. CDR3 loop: CASTTGTSGLGGSYNEQFF. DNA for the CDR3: TGTGCCAGTACAACCGGGACTAGCGGCCTTGGAGGTTCCTACAATGAGCAGTTCTTC.

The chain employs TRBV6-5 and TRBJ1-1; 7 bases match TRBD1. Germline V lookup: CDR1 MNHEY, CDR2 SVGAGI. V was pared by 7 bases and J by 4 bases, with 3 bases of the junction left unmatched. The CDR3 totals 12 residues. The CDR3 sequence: CASTGGVTEAFF. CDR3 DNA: TGTGCCAGCACAGGGGGGGTCACTGAAGCTTTCTTT.

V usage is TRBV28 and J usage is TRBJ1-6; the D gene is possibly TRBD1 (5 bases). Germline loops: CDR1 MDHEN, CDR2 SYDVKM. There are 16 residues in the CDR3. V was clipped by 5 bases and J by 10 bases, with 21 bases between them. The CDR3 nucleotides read TGTGCCAGCAGTCCCCTCGGACAACCCCAGGGCTCACCCCTCCACTTT. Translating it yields CASSPLGQPQGSPLHF.